In its sample, the clone carrying this T cell receptor (beta chain) was seen many times. Its antigen is unidentified. This specimen belongs to a study of T cell repertoires in cytomegalovirus infection. At the level of the study: Selection of CMV epitopes for the study included recently identified HLA-C-restricted and well-studied HLA-B-restricted ones. Carrying CMV and the relevant HLA type showed in public TCR beta signatures.

The study's findings and limits: There were HLA-C-restricted CMV-specific TCR beta clonotypes dominating the ex vivo response.

TCRdb reanalysed the reads using MiXCR and keeps one entry per CDR3 protein. The profile shows a few hundred thousand distinct CDR3 sequences, roughly 42% of them singletons. The origin of this receptor is a human donor in good health (CMV status not recorded). Some clones in this sample may be carry-over from other donors' samples. The input for sequencing was cultured PBMCs, taken from culture after CMV antigen stimulation.

CDR3 sequence: CASSSGRIMNTEAFF. CDR3 nucleotides: TGTGCCAGCAGCTCAGGAAGGATCATGAACACTGAAGCTTTCTTT. The rearrangement links TRBV7-8 to TRBJ1-1; D is unresolved. V dropped 4 bases and J dropped 0 bases, with 12 bases sitting between them. Looked up from germline, CDR1 is SGHVS and CDR2 is FQNEAQ. This CDR3 has 15 residues.